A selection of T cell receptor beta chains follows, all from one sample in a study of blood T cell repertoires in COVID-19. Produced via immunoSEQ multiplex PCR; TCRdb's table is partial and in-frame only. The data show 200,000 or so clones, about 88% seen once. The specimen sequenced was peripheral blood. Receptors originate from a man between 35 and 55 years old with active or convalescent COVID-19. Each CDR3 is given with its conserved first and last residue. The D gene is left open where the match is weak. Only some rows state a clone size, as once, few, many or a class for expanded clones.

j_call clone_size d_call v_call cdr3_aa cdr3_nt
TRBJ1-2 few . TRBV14 CASSPTRGYYGYTF TGTGCCAGCAGCCCGACACGGGGATACTATGGCTACACCTTC
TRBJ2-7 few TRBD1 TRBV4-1 CASSQRDRGSYEQYF TGCGCCAGCAGCCAGAGGGACAGGGGGTCATACGAGCAGTACTTC
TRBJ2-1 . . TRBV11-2 CASSLGHSSYNEQFF TGTGCCAGCAGCTTAGGACATAGCTCCTACAATGAGCAGTTCTTC
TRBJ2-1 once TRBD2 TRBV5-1 CASSGGLAPEYNEQFF TGCGCCAGCAGCGGAGGACTAGCCCCAGAGTACAATGAGCAGTTCTTC
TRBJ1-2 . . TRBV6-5 CASRITYRDGYTF TGTGCCAGCAGAATTACATACAGGGATGGCTACACCTTC
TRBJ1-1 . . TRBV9 CASSVGGATGYTEAFF TGTGCCAGCAGCGTAGGCGGGGCCACAGGCTACACTGAAGCTTTCTTT
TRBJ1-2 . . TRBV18 CASRPSGQTNYGYTF TGTGCCAGCCGACCCTCAGGACAGACTAACTATGGCTACACCTTC
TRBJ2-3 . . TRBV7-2 CASSLGGIRGGLSDTQYF TGTGCCAGCAGCTTAGGCGGGATTAGGGGGGGCTTGTCAGATACGCAGTATTTT
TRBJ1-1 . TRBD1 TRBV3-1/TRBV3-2 CASSPGQGEWNTEAFF TGTGCCAGCAGCCCAGGACAGGGGGAATGGAACACTGAAGCTTTCTTT
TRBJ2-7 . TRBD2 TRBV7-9 CASSRAGEKEQYF TGTGCCAGCAGCCGGGCGGGAGAAAAGGAACAGTACTTC
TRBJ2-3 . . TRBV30 CAWSVGQVVKDTQYF TGTGCCTGGAGTGTTGGGCAGGTAGTTAAGGATACGCAGTATTTT
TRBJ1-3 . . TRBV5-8 CASSTYSGNTIYF TGTGCCAGCAGCACCTACTCTGGAAACACCATATATTTT
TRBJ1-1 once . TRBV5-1 CASSWGLANTEAFF TGCGCCAGCAGCTGGGGCCTGGCGAACACTGAAGCTTTCTTT
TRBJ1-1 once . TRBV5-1 CASRQRGPTEAFF TGCGCCAGCCGACAACGAGGGCCTACTGAAGCTTTCTTT
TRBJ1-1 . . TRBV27 CASSPGMNTEAFF TGTGCCAGCAGTCCGGGAATGAACACTGAAGCTTTCTTT
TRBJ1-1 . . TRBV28 CASSPNLNTEAFF TGTGCCAGCAGCCCTAATTTGAACACTGAAGCTTTCTTT
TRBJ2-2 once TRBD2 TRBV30 CAWSAFGRESTGELFF TGTGCCTGGAGTGCTTTTGGGCGGGAGTCGACCGGGGAGCTGTTTTTT
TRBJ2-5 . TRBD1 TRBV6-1 CASSEGTGQETQYF TGTGCCAGCAGTGAAGGGACAGGGCAAGAGACCCAGTACTTC
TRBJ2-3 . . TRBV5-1 CASSPEGRSTDTQYF TGCGCCAGCAGCCCGGAGGGCAGAAGCACAGATACGCAGTATTTT
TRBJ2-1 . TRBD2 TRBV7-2 CASRLELAGAYNEQFF TGTGCCAGCAGATTAGAACTAGCGGGAGCTTACAATGAGCAGTTCTTC
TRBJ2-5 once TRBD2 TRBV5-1 CASSLGSSGVGETQYF TGCGCCAGCAGCTTGGGGTCTAGCGGGGTTGGGGAGACCCAGTACTTC
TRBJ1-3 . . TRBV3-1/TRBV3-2 CASSAKRGNTIYF TGTGCCAGCAGCGCTAAACGTGGAAACACCATATATTTT
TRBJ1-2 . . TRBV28 CASSLIGAQGYGYTF TGTGCCAGCAGTTTGATAGGGGCGCAAGGCTATGGCTACACCTTC
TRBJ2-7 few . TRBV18 CASSPQGSGEQYF TGTGCCAGCTCACCACAGGGGTCGGGCGAGCAGTACTTC
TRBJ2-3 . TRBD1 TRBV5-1 CASSPRGLGGQRADTQYF TGCGCCAGCAGCCCGAGGGGTTTAGGGGGACAGAGAGCAGATACGCAGTATTTT
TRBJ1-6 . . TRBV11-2 CASSPGRGNNSPLHF TGTGCCAGCAGCCCCGGCCGAGGGAATAATTCACCCCTCCACTTT
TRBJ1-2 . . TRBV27 CASSRAGTYGYTF TGTGCCAGCAGTCGTGCAGGTACCTATGGCTACACCTTC
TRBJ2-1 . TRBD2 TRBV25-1 CASSPSGVLSYNEQFF TGTGCCAGCAGTCCGAGCGGGGTTCTCTCCTACAATGAGCAGTTCTTC
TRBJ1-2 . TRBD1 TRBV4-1 CASSLGTGGYGYTF TGCGCCAGCAGCCTCGGGACAGGGGGCTATGGCTACACCTTC
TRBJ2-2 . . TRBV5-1 CASKAGDRTGELFF TGCGCCAGTAAGGCAGGGGATCGGACCGGGGAGCTGTTTTTT
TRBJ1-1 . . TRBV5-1 CASSRMAAGDTEAFF TGCGCCAGCAGCCGGATGGCGGCAGGGGACACTGAAGCTTTCTTT
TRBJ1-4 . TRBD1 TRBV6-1 CASSEVYRGLAEKLFF TGTGCCAGCAGTGAAGTTTACAGGGGGCTGGCTGAAAAACTGTTTTTT
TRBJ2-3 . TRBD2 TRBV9 CASSVGGSGSTDTQYF TGTGCCAGCAGCGTAGGTGGTAGCGGGAGCACAGATACGCAGTATTTT
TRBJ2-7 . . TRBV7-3 CASSSDSHYEQYF TGTGCCAGCAGCTCGGACAGCCACTACGAGCAGTACTTC
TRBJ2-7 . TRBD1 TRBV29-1 CSVVGQSYEQYF TGCAGCGTTGTGGGACAGAGCTACGAGCAGTACTTC
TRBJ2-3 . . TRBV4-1 CASSQRGLTDTQYF TGCGCCAGCAGCCAAAGGGGCCTGACAGATACGCAGTATTTT
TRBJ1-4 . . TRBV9 CASSAPPGGGRNEKLFF TGTGCCAGCAGCGCCCCCCCGGGGGGGGGAAGGAATGAAAAACTGTTTTTT
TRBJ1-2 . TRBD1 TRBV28 CASRDGYDRGSRGYTF TGTGCCAGCAGGGATGGGTATGACAGGGGGTCGCGAGGCTACACCTTC
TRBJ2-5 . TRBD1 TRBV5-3 CARSPPGQVQETQYF TGTGCCAGAAGCCCTCCCGGACAGGTCCAAGAGACCCAGTACTTC